The following is a T cell receptor beta chain sequence with its context. Its recognized antigen is unknown. No clone much larger than this one lies a single base away; base qualities are absent. The cohort was made up of several hundred healthy bone marrow donors. At the time of sampling, all cohort members were nominally healthy, though unrecorded immune exposures were likely present. The donor was CMV seropositive and was included in the group of 250 to 300 seropositive cohort members. A peripheral blood sample was provided by each donor, and peripheral blood mononuclear cells were used for TCR beta sequencing. The Qiagen DNeasy Blood Extraction Kit was used to extract genomic DNA from the blood cell samples. V lost 2 bases and J lost 5 bases, and the count of bases not matched to a germline gene is 2. The CDR3, from cysteine to phenylalanine, totals 14 residues. Only CDR3 DNA remains: 42 bases, in frame from the first base. Sequences MNHEY (CDR1) and SVGAGI (CDR2) are obtained from the germline V gene.

Libraries were constructed by the immunoSEQ multiplex PCR assay. A mixture of 60 forward primers for TCR Vbeta segments and 13 reverse primers for TCR Jbeta segments was used in the multiplex PCR. The CDR3 region of rearranged TCR beta genes was amplified from genomic DNA by a multiplex PCR assay. The Illumina HiSeq System was used to sequence the amplified TCR beta libraries as 87-base-pair reads. From the authors' description of their analysis: Across the 670 or so repertoires, a later analysis counted roughly 84 million unique TCR beta chains, approximately 10 million of which were shared by at least two donors. Raw reads were error-corrected and collapsed into unique sequences by a nearest-neighbor algorithm in which closely related sequences were merged to remove PCR and sequencing errors. V, D and J gene segments were assigned by aligning CDR3 sequences to IMGT reference sequences. For a sequence to be retained, at least a six-nucleotide match to both a V gene segment and a J gene segment was required. A rearrangement was called productive if the CDR3 had no stop codons and remained in frame with V and J, and every other rearrangement was called non-productive. CDR3 was defined according to IMGT convention as the region running from the second conserved V-encoded cysteine to the conserved J-encoded phenylalanine. The earlier analysis of about 500 of the donors excluded sequences that lacked an unambiguous match to a single V gene segment. An earlier analysis of 450 to 650 of the donors called V segments functional above 56.7% productive rearrangements and segregating when the between-donor standard deviation exceeded 5%. A statistical classification framework was built for diagnosing cytomegalovirus status from the catalog of TCR beta chain sequences. In a later analysis, V and J genes were assigned by comparing TCR nucleotide sequences against IMGT/GENE-DB human TR gene sequences. In a later analysis, CDR3 sequences and most-parsimonious VDJ recombination scenarios were assigned using the TCRdist pipeline. In a later analysis, every TCR beta chain was defined by the combination of its CDR3 amino acid sequence and its V-gene family, and reads without a unique V-gene family were dropped. As a way to deal with suspected cross-contamination and a sequencing artifact, a later analysis dropped roughly 600 nucleotide sequences that were highly shared and had low generation probability. In a later analysis, a clonal expansion index was calculated for each public chain from normalized within-repertoire ranks of inferred template counts. Generation probabilities in a later analysis came from a VDJ recombination model fitted to out-of-frame rearrangements, and those results were checked against IGoR. In a later analysis, TCR-TCR, TCR-HLA and TCR-CMV co-occurrence was scored with hypergeometric tests, and a repertoire-size bias correction was applied to TCR pairs. False discovery rates were estimated in a later analysis by permuting HLA or CMV assignments 20 times. In a later analysis, co-occurring TCRs were grouped using DBSCAN, with TCRdist sequence similarity added in when clustering inside HLA-allele-positive subsets. Repertoires with fewer than 30,000 or more than 120,000 public chains, plus five repertoires with anomalous nucleotide sharing, were excluded from co-occurrence clustering. The source is immuneACCESS, and TCRdb retained only in-frame sequences with V and J called. Part of the clones is not carried over; for the studies checked, unresolved V genes explain less than half of this, and the remainder is unexplained. V and J calls and clone size are those listed in that table; D and trimming were worked out from the DNA. The sample contains roughly 140,000 clones, almost 85% of them found a single time. Together, the top ten hold over 9.5% of the sample.

This sample stems from a study of cytomegalovirus exposure and HLA in healthy donors (dated by TCRdb to 2016 to 2017). About the full investigation: In an earlier analysis of 587 of the donors, 276 Gb of sequence data and 117 million unique TCR beta sequences from some 170 million T cells were reported. The study profiled the T cell repertoires of 500 to 800 subjects by immunosequencing and related them to cytomegalovirus serostatus. Across some 400 genotyped donors of the cohort, an average of roughly 230,000 unique TCR beta nucleotide sequences per donor were sequenced, and 15% to 20% of those sequences were non-productive. Every repertoire in the discovery cohort had been generated on one and the same sequencing platform. In addition to the first cohort of around 670 subjects, a separate validation cohort of approximately 110 different subjects was used. An earlier analysis of nearly 600 of the donors applied high-throughput TCR beta sequencing to assess whether each TCR beta V gene segment acted as functional or pseudogenic. A handful of DR-DQ haplotypes were handled as single units for association and clustering because linkage in the cohort was strong. A later genetic analysis used genome-wide SNP genotypes for about three fifths of the 666 donors, treating that subset as a discovery cohort. The aim of the study was to test whether cataloging public T cell receptors could identify signatures of past pathogen exposure. Rather than drawing on any new phenotypic data, the later analysis identified candidate immune exposures from TCR beta sequences and the way those sequences occurred across donors. Donor age, sex, ethnicity and CMV serostatus were compiled together with the repertoire data. Class I and class II HLA loci were covered by the typing at four-digit resolution. The genetic ancestry cluster associated with self-reported Caucasian donors included around 76% of the 350 to 500 genotyped donors. The number of donors typed differed by locus, with about 629-640 for A, B, C, DRB1 and DQB1, roughly 550 for DQA1, 606 for DPA1, and approximately 470 for DPB1. To predict cytomegalovirus infection status, the study brought together high-throughput TCR immunosequencing, statistical association of individual TCRs with disease status, and machine learning. To study patterns of TCR occurrence, a later analysis re-analyzed previously published TCR beta repertoires from around 670 donors and added high-resolution HLA genotyping. About 330 gigabases of sequencing data and around 85 million unique TCR sequences made up an early release that covered approximately 700 HLA-typed donors. Broad study findings and their caveats: A later analysis found that TCR association rates varied across HLA loci, with DRB1 alleles showing the most associated TCRs and HLA-C alleles the fewest. The sequencing pipeline was judged likely to have produced a cluster of highly shared sequence variants as a technical artifact. Specific HLA alleles were associated with 15,000 to 20,000 TCR beta sequences at a false discovery rate of 0.05 in a later analysis. According to a later analysis, most CMV-associated TCR beta chains appeared to be HLA-restricted, and the HLA associations seemed to be driven largely by CMV exposure. Because HLA typing was unavailable for some donors at each locus, only the typed subset was used in association tests. The study gave a list of roughly 150 TCR beta chains associated with cytomegalovirus. The authors suggested that the approach could potentially be extended to other disease states and immunological phenotypes. According to a later genetic analysis, donors in an Asian-associated ancestry cluster had fewer N-insertions in productive TCRs than the approximately 700-donor mean. Strong co-occurrence of HLA alleles, especially DR and DQ, made assigning TCR associations to individual alleles difficult. In a later analysis, HLA-associated TCR beta chains showed more clonal expansion and lower generation probabilities than non-associated chains that were equally common. This cohort had only TCR beta chains sequenced, and the lack of alpha or paired-chain data limited which features could be detected. Because counts were too low, seventeen rarely observed V segments, including chromosome 9 orphons, were left out of the earlier analysis of 587 of the donors. An earlier analysis of approximately 600 of the donors showed that most TCR beta V segments appeared in productive rearrangements either about 87% or about 30% of the time, which broadly matched IMGT annotations. Because the 87-base-pair reads could not distinguish some IMGT-functional V segments, including TRBV6-2 and TRBV6-3, those segments were excluded. Several of the top co-occurrence clusters appeared to be linked to parvovirus B19, influenza, CMV and Epstein-Barr virus, according to a later analysis. For the cohort, immune exposure information was limited to CMV serostatus. Roughly uniform sequencing depth across donors was assumed in presence/absence analyses, although this assumption may not hold. While some public TCRs were present in many individuals, most TCR sequences turned up only very rarely across donors. V-gene and J-gene trimming of TCR beta chains was associated with a missense DCLRE1C variant in a later genetic analysis, and the association was replicated in an independent cohort. Linkage disequilibrium might explain the correlated functional status among segregating V segments, but an unknown experimental factor could not be ruled out. In vitro tests confirmed that a few of the cytomegalovirus-associated TCR beta chains recognize cytomegalovirus antigens. A further reported finding was that TCR beta sequences accurately predicted the HLA-A and HLA-B alleles for most subjects in the first cohort. In both the original and validation cohorts, the classifier was reported to diagnose cytomegalovirus status with high specificity and sensitivity.

The sample taken for sequencing was PBMCs. The receptor comes from a woman aged 55-75 years in good health and CMV-seropositive. The V and J genes are TRBV6-5 and TRBJ2-1, with 8 junctional bases fitting TRBD2. The CDR3 corresponds to CASSYDGRDNEQFF. At the DNA level, the sequence is TGTGCCAGCAGTTACGACGGGAGGGACAATGAGCAGTTCTTC.